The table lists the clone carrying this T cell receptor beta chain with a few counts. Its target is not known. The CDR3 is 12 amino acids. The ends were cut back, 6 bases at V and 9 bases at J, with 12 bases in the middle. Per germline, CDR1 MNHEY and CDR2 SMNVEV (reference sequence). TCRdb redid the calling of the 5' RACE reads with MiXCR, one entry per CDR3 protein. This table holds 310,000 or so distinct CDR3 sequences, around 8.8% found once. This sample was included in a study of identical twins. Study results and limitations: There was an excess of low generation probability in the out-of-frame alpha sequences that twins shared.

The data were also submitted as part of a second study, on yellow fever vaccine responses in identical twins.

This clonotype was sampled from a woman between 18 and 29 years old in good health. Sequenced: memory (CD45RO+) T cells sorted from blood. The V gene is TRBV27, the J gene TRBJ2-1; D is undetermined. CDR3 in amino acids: CASRDPGSEQFF. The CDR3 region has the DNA TGTGCCAGCAGGGATCCTGGCTCTGAGCAGTTCTTC.